Following are 3 T cell receptor beta chains from one sample sequenced in a study of Ad26.COV2.S vaccination and SARS-CoV-2 variants. Method: immunoSEQ multiplex PCR; TCRdb's copy keeps in-frame clones and lacks some. The repertoire holds about 350,000 clones, with 92% as singletons. Sequencing used peripheral blood, obtained after recovery from COVID-19. Every receptor here comes from a human donor who had recovered from COVID-19.

V is TRBV19 and J is TRBJ1-3; D is ambiguous. Germline V gene sequence: CDR1 LNHDA, CDR2 SQIVND (reference sequence). CDR3 length equals 14 residues. Deletions cut 5 bases from V and 8 bases from J, with 16 bases between. CDR3 nucleotides: TGTGCCAGTAGTCTTCGACCAGACTGGGACACCATATATTTT. Translating gives CASSLRPDWDTIYF.

The CDR3 nucleotides read TGTGCCAGCAGTGAAGGAGGACAGGGGGCTCAGCCCCAGCATTTT. Protein: CASSEGGQGAQPQHF. The chain uses TRBV2 and TRBJ1-5; 11 bases are a match to TRBD1. The CDR3 covers 15 residues. Germline values: CDR1 SNHLY, CDR2 FYNNEI. With V trimmed by 1 base and J by 6 bases, 2 bases remained unmatched.

V is TRBV9 and J is TRBJ1-2, with 9 bases aligning to TRBD1. The CDR3 contains 16 residues. CDR1 and CDR2 from the germline V gene are SGDLS and YYNGEE. Trimming at V came to 3 bases and at J to 2 bases, leaving 8 bases not matched to a gene. CDR3 region: CASSGALGTGNYGYTF. DNA of the CDR3: TGTGCCAGCAGCGGAGCCCTCGGGACAGGGAACTATGGCTACACCTTC. The whole variable domain, filled in from reference TRBV9 and TRBJ1-2, reads DSGVTQTPKHLITATGQRVTLRCSPRSGDLSVYWYQQSLDQGLQFLIQYYNGEERAKGNILERFSAQQFPDLHSELNLSSLELGDSALYFCASSGALGTGNYGYTFGSGTRLTVV.